Shown below are 4 T cell receptor beta chains from a single sample sequenced in a study of OX40 agonist ivuxolimab in advanced cancers. Here immunoSEQ multiplex PCR was the method, and the copy in TCRdb shows in-frame clones only, minus some. The sample has fewer than 120,000 clones; approximately 90% are singletons. Material: CD4+ or CD8+ T cells sorted from blood, obtained in a trial of the OX40 agonist ivuxolimab. All receptors come from an adult with an advanced solid tumor such as melanoma, head and neck, liver or kidney cancer.

This sequence joins TRBV5-1 and TRBJ2-5; TRBD1 is a possible D gene (5 bases). Germline CDR1 SGHRS, CDR2 YFSETQ. The CDR3 sequence is 15 residues long. Trimming left V 0 bases short and J 2 bases short, with 11 bases between. CDR3 in DNA: TGCGCCAGCAGCTTGGAAGGGGATACTCAAGAGACCCAGTACTTC. It encodes CASSLEGDTQETQYF.

The count of this clone is one. The chain employs TRBV4-3 and TRBJ1-3; a possible D gene is TRBD1 (5 bases). CDR1 is LGHNA, CDR2 YSLEER, per germline. This CDR3 is built from 16 residues. V was pared by 0 bases and J by 3 bases, with 12 bases between. As DNA, the CDR3 is TGCGCCAGCAGCCAAGATCCGCCGGGGGATGGAAACACCATATATTTT. It encodes CASSQDPPGDGNTIYF.

Regarding this clone: The same CDR3 also results from other DNA sequences found in this sample. CDR3 sequence (DNA): TGTGCCAGCAGCCGGACAGGGTTCTACAATGAGCAGTTCTTC. Translation: CASSRTGFYNEQFF. V gene TRBV11-3 combines with J gene TRBJ2-1, with 8 positions matching TRBD1. V shed 5 bases, J shed 3 bases, and the junction held 3 bases outside the gene matches. From germline, CDR1 is SGHNT and CDR2 YENEEA. This CDR3 region has 14 residues. Supplemented by reference TRBV11-3 and TRBJ2-1, the full variable domain reads EAGVVQSPRYKIIEKKQPVAFWCNPISGHNTLYWYLQNLGQGPELLIRYENEEAVDDSQLPKDRFSAERLKGVDSTLKIQPAELGDSAVYLCASSRTGFYNEQFFGPGTRLTVL.

Only one count was recorded for this clone. The chain joins TRBV7-9 to TRBJ1-1; D uncertain. V was shortened by 2 bases and J by 4 bases, with 17 bases between the two germline ends. CDR3 length equals 16 residues. Germline CDR1 and CDR2: SEHNR and FQNEAQ (reference sequence). Written as DNA, the CDR3 is TGTGCCAGCAGCTTAACCCCCCCGGGAATGGGCACTGAAGCTTTCTTT. This encodes CASSLTPPGMGTEAFF.